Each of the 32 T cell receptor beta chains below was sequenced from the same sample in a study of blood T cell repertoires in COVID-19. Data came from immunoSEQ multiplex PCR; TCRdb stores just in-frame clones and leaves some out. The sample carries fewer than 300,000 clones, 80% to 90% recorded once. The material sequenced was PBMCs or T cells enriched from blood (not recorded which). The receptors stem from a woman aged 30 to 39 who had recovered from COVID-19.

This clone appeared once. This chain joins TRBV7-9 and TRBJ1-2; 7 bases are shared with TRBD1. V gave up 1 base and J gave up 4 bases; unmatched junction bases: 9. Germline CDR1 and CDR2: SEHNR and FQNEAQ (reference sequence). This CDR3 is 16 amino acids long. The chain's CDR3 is CASSLGTGQQAYGYTF. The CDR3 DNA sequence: TGTGCCAGCAGCTTAGGGACAGGTCAACAGGCCTATGGCTACACCTTC. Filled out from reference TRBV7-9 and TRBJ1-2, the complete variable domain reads DTGVSQNPRHKITKRGQNVTFRCDPISEHNRLYWYRQTLGQGPEFLTYFQNEAQLEKSRLLSDRFSAERPKGSFSTLEIQRTEQGDSAMYLCASSLGTGQQAYGYTFGSGTRLTVV.

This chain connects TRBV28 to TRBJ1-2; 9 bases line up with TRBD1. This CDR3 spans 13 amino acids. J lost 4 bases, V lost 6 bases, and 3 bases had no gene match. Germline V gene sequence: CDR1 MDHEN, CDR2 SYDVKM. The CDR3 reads CASSRDRAYGYTF. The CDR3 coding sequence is TGTGCCAGCAGCAGGGACAGGGCCTATGGCTACACCTTC.

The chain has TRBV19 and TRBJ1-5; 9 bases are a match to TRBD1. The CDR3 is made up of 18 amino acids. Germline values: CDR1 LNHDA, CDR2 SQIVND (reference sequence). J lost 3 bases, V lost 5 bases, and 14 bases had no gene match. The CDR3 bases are TGTGCCAGTAGTCCAACCCCGAGACAGGGGGTCTTCAATCAGCCCCAGCATTTT. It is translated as CASSPTPRQGVFNQPQHF.

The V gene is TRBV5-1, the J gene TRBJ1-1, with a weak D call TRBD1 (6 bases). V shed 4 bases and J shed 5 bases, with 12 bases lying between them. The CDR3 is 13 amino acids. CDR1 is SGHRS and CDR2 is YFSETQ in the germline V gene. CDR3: CASSLTGLTEAFF. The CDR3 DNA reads TGCGCCAGCAGCCTTACAGGGTTGACTGAAGCTTTCTTT.

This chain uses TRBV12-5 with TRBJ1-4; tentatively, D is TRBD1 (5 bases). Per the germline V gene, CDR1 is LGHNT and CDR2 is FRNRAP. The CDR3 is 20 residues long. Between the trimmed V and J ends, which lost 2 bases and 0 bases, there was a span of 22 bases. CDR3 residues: CASGLRAEGDYLSTNEKLFF. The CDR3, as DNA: TGTGCTAGTGGTTTGAGGGCAGAAGGGGATTATCTTTCAACTAATGAAAAACTGTTTTTT.

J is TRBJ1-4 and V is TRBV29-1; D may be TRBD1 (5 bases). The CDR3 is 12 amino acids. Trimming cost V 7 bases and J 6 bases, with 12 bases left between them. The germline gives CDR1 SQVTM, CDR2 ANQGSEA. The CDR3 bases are TGCAGCGGGGGGAGGGCGGATGAAAAACTGTTTTTT. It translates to CSGGRADEKLFF.

CDR3 sequence reads: CASRVRGPNSLSTGELFF. CDR3 sequence (DNA): TGTGCCAGCAGAGTTCGAGGTCCGAATTCGCTGAGCACCGGGGAGCTGTTTTTT. The rearrangement uses TRBV28 and TRBJ2-2; no clear D. The germline V gene has CDR1 MDHEN and CDR2 SYDVKM. The V and J ends lost 6 bases and 4 bases respectively, with 24 bases between them. CDR3 size: 18 residues.

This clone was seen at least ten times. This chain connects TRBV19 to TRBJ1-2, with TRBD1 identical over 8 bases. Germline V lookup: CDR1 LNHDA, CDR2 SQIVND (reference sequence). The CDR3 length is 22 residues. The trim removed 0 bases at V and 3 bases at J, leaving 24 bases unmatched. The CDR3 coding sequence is TGTGCCAGTAGTATAGATCTAAATGGTTATACCAGGGGGCGCCGGACTGACTATGGCTACACCTTC. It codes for CASSIDLNGYTRGRRTDYGYTF.

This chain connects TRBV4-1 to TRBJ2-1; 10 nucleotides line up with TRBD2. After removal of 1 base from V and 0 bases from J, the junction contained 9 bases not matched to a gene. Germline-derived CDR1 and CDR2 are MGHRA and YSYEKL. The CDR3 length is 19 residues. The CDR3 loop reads CASSQGLSSGGSSYNEQFF. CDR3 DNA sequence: TGCGCCAGCAGCCAAGGGTTATCTAGCGGGGGTAGCTCCTACAATGAGCAGTTCTTC.

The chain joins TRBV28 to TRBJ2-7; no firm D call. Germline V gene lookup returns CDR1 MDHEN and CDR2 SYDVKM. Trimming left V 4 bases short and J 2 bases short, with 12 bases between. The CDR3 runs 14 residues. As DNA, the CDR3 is TGTGCCAGCAGTTCCCCGATAGTGCCCTACGAGCAGTACTTC. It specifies CASSSPIVPYEQYF.

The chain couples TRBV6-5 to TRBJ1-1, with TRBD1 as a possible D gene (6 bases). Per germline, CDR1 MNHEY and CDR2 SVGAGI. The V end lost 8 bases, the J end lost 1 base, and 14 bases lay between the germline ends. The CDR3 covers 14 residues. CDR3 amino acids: CASRFGGPNTEAFF. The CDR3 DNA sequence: TGTGCCAGCCGGTTTGGGGGCCCGAACACTGAAGCTTTCTTT.

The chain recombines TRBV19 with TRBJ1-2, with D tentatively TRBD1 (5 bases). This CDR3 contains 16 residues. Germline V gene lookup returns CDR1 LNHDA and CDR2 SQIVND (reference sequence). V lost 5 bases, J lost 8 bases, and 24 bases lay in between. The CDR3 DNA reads TGTGCCAGTAGTCCCCTGGGAGGACCAGGGTCCTGGGGCTACACCTTC. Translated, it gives CASSPLGGPGSWGYTF.

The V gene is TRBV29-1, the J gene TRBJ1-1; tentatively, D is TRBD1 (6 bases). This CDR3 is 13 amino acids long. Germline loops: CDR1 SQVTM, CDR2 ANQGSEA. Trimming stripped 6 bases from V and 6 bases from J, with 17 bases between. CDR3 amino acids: CSVTTTGSAEAFF. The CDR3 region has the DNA TGCAGCGTCACTACTACAGGGAGCGCTGAAGCTTTCTTT.

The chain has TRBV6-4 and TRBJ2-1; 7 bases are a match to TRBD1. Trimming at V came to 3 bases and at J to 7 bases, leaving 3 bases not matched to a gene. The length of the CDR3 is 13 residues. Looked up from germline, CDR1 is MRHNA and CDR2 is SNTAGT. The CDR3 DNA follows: TGTGCCAGCAGTGAGAGGACAGGAAATGAGCAGTTCTTC. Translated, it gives CASSERTGNEQFF.

CDR3 coding DNA: TGTGCCAGTCAAGGGGGGACAGAGGCGTGGTGGACCCAGTACTTC. Encoded protein: CASQGGTEAWWTQYF. The chain employs TRBV27 and TRBJ2-5, with D possibly being TRBD1 (7 bases). V was cut by 9 bases and J by 7 bases, with 24 bases left in between. The CDR3 is 15 amino acids. Germline loops: CDR1 MNHEY, CDR2 SMNVEV (reference sequence).

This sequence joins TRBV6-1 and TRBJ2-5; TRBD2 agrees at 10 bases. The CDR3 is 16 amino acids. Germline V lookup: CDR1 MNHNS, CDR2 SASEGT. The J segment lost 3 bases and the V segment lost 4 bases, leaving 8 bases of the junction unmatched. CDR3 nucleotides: TGTGCCAGCAGTGCCCCAATAGCGGGGGGCGAAGAGACCCAGTACTTC. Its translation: CASSAPIAGGEETQYF.

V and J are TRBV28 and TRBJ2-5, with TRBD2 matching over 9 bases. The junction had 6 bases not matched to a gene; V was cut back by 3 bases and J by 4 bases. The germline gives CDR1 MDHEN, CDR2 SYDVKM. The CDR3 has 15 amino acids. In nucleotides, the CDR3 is TGTGCCAGCAGTTTGGTAGAAGCGGGGGGAGAGACCCAGTACTTC. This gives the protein CASSLVEAGGETQYF.

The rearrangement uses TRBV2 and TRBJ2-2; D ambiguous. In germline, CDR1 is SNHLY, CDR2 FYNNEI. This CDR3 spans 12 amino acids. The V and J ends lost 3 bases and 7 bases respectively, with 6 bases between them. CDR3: CASSDRRGELFF. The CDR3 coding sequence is TGTGCCAGCAGTGACAGGCGCGGGGAGCTGTTTTTT.

CDR3 nucleotides: TGTGCCAGCAGCTTAGTAGGCGCCGGGGTCGACTATGGCTACACCTTC. This sequence encodes CASSLVGAGVDYGYTF. J is TRBJ1-2 and V is TRBV7-2; D call uncertain. Germline lookup yields CDR1 SGHTA and CDR2 FQGNSA. V lost 1 base and J 3 bases, leaving 15 bases between the germline ends. The CDR3 has 16 amino acids. Full variable domain (rest looked up from reference TRBV7-2 and TRBJ1-2): GAGVSQSPSNKVTEKGKDVELRCDPISGHTALYWYRQSLGQGLEFLIYFQGNSAPDKSGLPSDRFSAERTGGSVSTLTIQRTQQEDSAVYLCASSLVGAGVDYGYTFGSGTRLTVV.

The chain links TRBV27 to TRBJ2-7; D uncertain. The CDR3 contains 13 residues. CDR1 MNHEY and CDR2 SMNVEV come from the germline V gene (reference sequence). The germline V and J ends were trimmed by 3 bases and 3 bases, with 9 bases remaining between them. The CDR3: CASSFARFYEQYF. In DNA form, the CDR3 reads TGTGCCAGCAGTTTCGCTAGGTTCTACGAGCAGTACTTC.

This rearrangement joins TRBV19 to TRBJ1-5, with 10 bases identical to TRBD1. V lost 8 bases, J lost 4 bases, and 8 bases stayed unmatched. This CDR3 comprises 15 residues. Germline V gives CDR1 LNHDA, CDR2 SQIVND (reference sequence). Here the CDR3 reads CASGPDRGWNQPQHF. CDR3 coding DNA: TGTGCCAGTGGGCCGGACAGGGGGTGGAATCAGCCCCAGCATTTT.

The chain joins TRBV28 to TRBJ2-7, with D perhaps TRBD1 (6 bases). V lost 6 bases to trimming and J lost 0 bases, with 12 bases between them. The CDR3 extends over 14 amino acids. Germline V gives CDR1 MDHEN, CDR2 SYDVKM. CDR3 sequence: CASRGAGVSYEQYF. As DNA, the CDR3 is TGTGCCAGCAGAGGGGCAGGGGTCTCCTACGAGCAGTACTTC.

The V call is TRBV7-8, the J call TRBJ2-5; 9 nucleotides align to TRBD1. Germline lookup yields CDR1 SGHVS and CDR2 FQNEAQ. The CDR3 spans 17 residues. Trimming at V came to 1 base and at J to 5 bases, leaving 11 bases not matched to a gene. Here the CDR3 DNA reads TGTGCCAGCAGCTTAGTTGGTAGGACAGGGGAAATTGAGACCCAGTACTTC. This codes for CASSLVGRTGEIETQYF.

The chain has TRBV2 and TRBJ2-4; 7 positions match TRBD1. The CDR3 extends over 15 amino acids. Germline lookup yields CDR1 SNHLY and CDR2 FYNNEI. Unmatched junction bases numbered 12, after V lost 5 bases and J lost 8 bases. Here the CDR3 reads CASSYDRDSSYIQYF. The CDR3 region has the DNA TGTGCCAGCAGTTACGACCGGGACAGTTCCTACATTCAGTACTTC.

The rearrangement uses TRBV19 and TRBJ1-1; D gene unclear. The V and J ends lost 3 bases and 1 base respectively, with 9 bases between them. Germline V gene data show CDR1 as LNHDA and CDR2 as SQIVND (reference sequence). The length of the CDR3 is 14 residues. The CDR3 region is CASSIVPGNTEAFF. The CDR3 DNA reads TGTGCCAGTAGTATCGTTCCGGGGAACACTGAAGCTTTCTTT.

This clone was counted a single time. CDR3 residues: CASSFRGRAYEQYF. CDR3 in DNA: TGTGCCAGCAGTTTCAGGGGCCGGGCTTACGAGCAGTACTTC. The rearrangement links TRBV27 to TRBJ2-7; TRBD1 might be the D (6 bases). Germline CDR1 is MNHEY and CDR2 is SMNVEV (reference sequence). V lost 3 bases to trimming and J lost 4 bases, with 13 bases between them. The CDR3 is made up of 14 amino acids.

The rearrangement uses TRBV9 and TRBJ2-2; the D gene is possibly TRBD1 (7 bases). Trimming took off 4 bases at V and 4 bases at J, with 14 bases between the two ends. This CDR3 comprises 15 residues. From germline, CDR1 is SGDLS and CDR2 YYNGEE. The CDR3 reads CASSQGGRITGELFF. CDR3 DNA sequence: TGTGCCAGCAGCCAGGGGGGCAGGATCACCGGGGAGCTGTTTTTT.

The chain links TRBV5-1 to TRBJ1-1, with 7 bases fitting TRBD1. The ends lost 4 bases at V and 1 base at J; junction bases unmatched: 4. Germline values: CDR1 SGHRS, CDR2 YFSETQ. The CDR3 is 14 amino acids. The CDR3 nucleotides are TGCGCCAGCAGCGCCCGACAGGGGAACACTGAAGCTTTCTTT. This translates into CASSARQGNTEAFF.

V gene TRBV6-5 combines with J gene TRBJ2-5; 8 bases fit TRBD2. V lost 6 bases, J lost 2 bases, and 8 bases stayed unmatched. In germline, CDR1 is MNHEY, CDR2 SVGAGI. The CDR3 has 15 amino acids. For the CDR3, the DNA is TGTGCCAGCAGCGGAGCGGGAGTAGGGCAAGAGACCCAGTACTTC. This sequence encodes CASSGAGVGQETQYF.

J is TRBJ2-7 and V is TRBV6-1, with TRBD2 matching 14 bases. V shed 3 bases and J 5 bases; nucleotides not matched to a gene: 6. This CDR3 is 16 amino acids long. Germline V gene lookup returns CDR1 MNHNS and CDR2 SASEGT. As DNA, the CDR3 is TGTGCCAGCAGTGAGACCGGGACTAGCGGGAGTAACGAGCAGTACTTC. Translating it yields CASSETGTSGSNEQYF.

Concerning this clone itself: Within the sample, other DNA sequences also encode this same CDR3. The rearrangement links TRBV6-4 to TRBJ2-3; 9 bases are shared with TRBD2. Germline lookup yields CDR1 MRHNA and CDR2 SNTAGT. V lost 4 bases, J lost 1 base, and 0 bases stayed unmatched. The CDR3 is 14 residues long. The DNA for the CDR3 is TGTGCCAGCAGTGTAGCGGGGGGCACAGATACGCAGTATTTT. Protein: CASSVAGGTDTQYF.

CDR3 DNA: TGTGCCAGCAGCCCGTGGCGACTAGCGGGATCTTTCTCCTACAATGAGCAGTTCTTC. This sequence encodes CASSPWRLAGSFSYNEQFF. The rearrangement joins TRBV5-4 to TRBJ2-1; 11 bases fit TRBD2. Per germline, CDR1 SGHNT and CDR2 YYREEE (reference sequence). This CDR3 spans 19 amino acids. The trim removed 4 bases at V and 0 bases at J, leaving 12 bases unmatched.